This record concerns one T cell receptor (beta chain) sequence. This entry belongs to a study of blood T cell repertoires in COVID-19. The V segment lost 0 bases and the J segment 6 bases; nucleotides outside the gene matches: 7. The CDR3 has 15 residues. CDR1 is GTSNPN and CDR2 is SVGIG in the germline V gene (reference sequence). Among Cohort 3 donors, those recovered had two negative PCRs, clearance, or symptom resolution. Original analysis: Nucleated cell number was recorded as an estimate derived from reference gene primer amplification. Repertoires were generated with immunoSEQ multiplex PCR, while TCRdb's copy carries only in-frame clones and drops some. From that table come the V and J calls and clone size; the DNA was used to work out D and trimming. The table lists some 130,000 clones, roughly 87% of them singletons.

Material for sequencing was PBMCs or T cells enriched from blood (not recorded which). The sequence came from a man aged 25 to 40 who had recovered from COVID-19. The V gene is TRBV30, the J gene TRBJ2-1, with 8 bases matching TRBD2. In DNA form, the CDR3 reads TGTGCCTGGAGTGTATTCTCGGGAGGGCCCAATGAGCAGTTCTTC. It specifies CAWSVFSGGPNEQFF.